The clone carrying this TCR beta chain appeared a single time. Its target is unknown. An end of the junction does not agree with germline; a read error may underlie this. Then a second PCR, running roughly 7 to 12 cycles, was carried out with a sample-barcoded 5' primer and a J-beta primer mix. TCRdb passed the 5' RACE reads through MiXCR, listing each CDR3 protein once. Of roughly 1.7 million distinct CDR3 sequences listed, 34% are singletons. These data come from a study of blood T cells in healthy people across ages. Overall study results and limits: Whereas aged donors had fewer naive CD4+ cells, long-lived donors had more of them and higher diversity.

CDR3 length: 16 amino acids. Germline CDR1 and CDR2: LGHNT and FRNRAP. This TCR was sampled from a woman between 25 and 40 years old in good health. The chain is built from TRBV12-5 and TRBJ2-1, with 11 bases that match TRBD2. Material for sequencing was blood. The CDR3 bases are TGTGCTCGTGGTTCCGATAGCGGGAGGGCCTACAATGAGCAGTTCTTC. Protein: CARGSDSGRAYNEQFF.